The rows below give T cell receptor beta chains drawn from one sample of a study of T-cell memory formation after mild COVID-19. TCRdb re-called the 5' RACE reads with MiXCR, one entry per CDR3 protein. The sample holds about 57,000 distinct CDR3 sequences, less than 15% seen once. Source material: PBMCs or a T cell subset sorted from them (not recorded which). The source of these receptors is a man aged 18 to 29 who had mild COVID-19 (a few samples of this study predate the infection). Cell type and time point are not known. CDR3s leave out the opening cysteine and the closing phenylalanine or tryptophan.

V	J	CDR3
TRBV7-9	TRBJ2-6	ASRKTGSGANVLT
TRBV6-2/TRBV6-3	TRBJ2-1	ASSYSISYNEQF
TRBV7-9	TRBJ2-3	ASSSNSGDTQY
TRBV9	TRBJ2-5	ASSPHLSGFKETQY
TRBV7-8	TRBJ2-5	ASSTERGGRETQY
TRBV11-2	TRBJ2-1	ASSLHGLTDSYNEQF
TRBV7-8	TRBJ2-1	ASSSHEKASGNNEQF
TRBV7-2	TRBJ1-1	ASSLSVGQPEAF
TRBV18	TRBJ2-4	ASSPENIQY
TRBV6-2/TRBV6-3	TRBJ2-5	ASSYSRVWTQY
TRBV28	TRBJ1-4	ASTRGGEKLF
TRBV12-3/TRBV12-4	TRBJ1-1	ASTGGTGISEAF
TRBV6-2/TRBV6-3	TRBJ2-7	ASSPGQGTREQY
TRBV12-3/TRBV12-4	TRBJ2-5	ASRLQETQY
TRBV7-9	TRBJ1-3	ASSSSGSGNTIY
TRBV12-3/TRBV12-4	TRBJ2-1	ASSFGGTTYNEQF
TRBV12-3/TRBV12-4	TRBJ2-2	AEGQANTGELF
TRBV28	TRBJ2-1	ASSSTSGGYNEQF
TRBV20-1	TRBJ1-5	SARVSGGQPQH
TRBV3-1	TRBJ1-1	ASSQVPEGAF
TRBV7-2	TRBJ2-1	ASSLVPSGGVIEQF
TRBV11-2	TRBJ2-5	ASSTSGGAGTQY
TRBV29-1	TRBJ1-2	SVELWGVLANYGYT
TRBV4-3	TRBJ2-4	ASSLTGKGAIQY
TRBV6-1	TRBJ2-1	ASTIGGCCEQF
TRBV5-6	TRBJ2-5	ASTRLAQETQY
TRBV20-1	TRBJ2-3	SARTLGSTDTQY
TRBV5-5	TRBJ2-7	ASSSGGPNYEQY
TRBV12-3/TRBV12-4	TRBJ1-5	ASLGGRGNQPQH
TRBV4-1	TRBJ1-4	ASSQVTPAKLF
TRBV7-8	TRBJ2-5	ASSSGEGWGETQY
TRBV7-3	TRBJ2-3	ASSLRGTGGTDTQY
TRBV7-3	TRBJ1-1	ASSSLGMNTEAF
TRBV2	TRBJ2-5	ASSLTLSAATEETQY
TRBV7-9	TRBJ1-1	ASSFQAVGTEAF
TRBV24-1	TRBJ1-5	ATSDLEGDQPQH
TRBV7-2	TRBJ2-1	ASSPGLAGNPYNEQF
TRBV7-2	TRBJ2-2	ASSLMLAGNTGELF
TRBV24-1	TRBJ2-5	ATGAANGQETQY
TRBV20-1	TRBJ1-2	SASPLNVYGYT